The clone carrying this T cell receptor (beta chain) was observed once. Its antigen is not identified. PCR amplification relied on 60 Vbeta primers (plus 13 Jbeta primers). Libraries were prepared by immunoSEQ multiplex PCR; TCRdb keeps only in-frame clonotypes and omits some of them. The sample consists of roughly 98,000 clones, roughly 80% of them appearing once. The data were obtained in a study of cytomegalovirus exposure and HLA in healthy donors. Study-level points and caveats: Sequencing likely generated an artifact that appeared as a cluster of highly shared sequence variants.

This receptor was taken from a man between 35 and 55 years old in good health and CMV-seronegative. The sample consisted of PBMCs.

The CDR3 DNA reads TGTGCCAGCAGCGCCGACAGGAGTCCGCAGTTCTTC. Its protein product is CASSADRSPQFF. This chain uses TRBV9 with TRBJ2-1; D is perhaps TRBD1 (6 bases). Germline CDR1 reads SGDLS; CDR2 reads YYNGEE. Trimming shortened V by 3 bases and J by 12 bases, and 13 bases separated the two germline ends. The length of the CDR3 is 12 residues. Variable domain in full (rest from reference TRBV9 and TRBJ2-1): DSGVTQTPKHLITATGQRVTLRCSPRSGDLSVYWYQQSLDQGLQFLIQYYNGEERAKGNILERFSAQQFPDLHSELNLSSLELGDSALYFCASSADRSPQFFGPGTRLTVL.